This T cell receptor beta chain was captured in a study of cytomegalovirus exposure and HLA in healthy donors. Study-level information: Later analysis reported that the 110 or so validation repertoires shared the platform of the 500 to 750 first-cohort repertoires. Study-wide results and limits: The study labeled about 160 TCR beta chains cytomegalovirus-associated.

CDR3 length equals 15 residues. Germline V lookup: CDR1 MNHNS, CDR2 SASEGT. Trimming removed 1 base from V and 3 bases from J, with 12 bases in between. The repertoire was sequenced with immunoSEQ multiplex PCR; TCRdb's copy has only in-frame clones and lacks some. Of 180,000 or so clones detected, 86% appear once; the ten largest clones hold 7.2%. This clone was picked up one time. Its antigen is not identified. V usage is TRBV6-1 and J usage is TRBJ1-2; D is perhaps TRBD1 (5 bases). This TCR was sampled from a man in his thirties or forties in good health and CMV-seropositive. The sequenced sample consisted of PBMCs. The CDR3 sequence: CASSEVDGDHYGYTF. The CDR3 DNA is TGTGCCAGCAGTGAAGTTGATGGGGACCACTATGGCTACACCTTC.